The 30 T cell receptor beta chains presented below share a single source sample, sequenced in a study of blood T cell repertoires in COVID-19. Data came from immunoSEQ multiplex PCR; TCRdb stores just in-frame clones and leaves some out. This sample has about 70,000 clones; approximately 83% occur once, and the top ten carry less than 15%. Input material: peripheral blood. These receptors originate from a human donor in a cohort sampled during active COVID-19.

This clone was recorded a few times. The chain combines TRBV3-1 (or the pseudogene TRBV3-2) with TRBJ1-1; D unresolved. CDR3 size: 12 residues. Germline CDR1 is LGHDT and CDR2 is YNNKEL (reference sequence). The V gene lost 3 bases and the J gene lost 1 base, with 3 bases spanning the gap. The CDR3 loop reads CASSHQNTEAFF. In DNA, the CDR3 is TGTGCCAGCAGCCATCAGAACACTGAAGCTTTCTTT.

The CDR3 loop is CASSLNGQGNTGELFF. DNA for the CDR3: TGCGCCAGCAGCTTAAACGGACAGGGAAACACCGGGGAGCTGTTTTTT. The V gene is TRBV5-1, the J gene TRBJ2-2; 8 bases map to TRBD1. The length of the CDR3 is 16 residues. CDR1 is SGHRS and CDR2 is YFSETQ in the germline V gene. Germline trimming cut 2 bases from V and 2 bases from J; bases unmatched to any gene: 5.

CDR3 DNA sequence: TGTGCCAGCTCACCACCGGGTGACAGGAATCAGCCCCAGCATTTT. Residues: CASSPPGDRNQPQHF. The chain has TRBV18 and TRBJ1-5; D is possibly TRBD1 (6 bases). The CDR3 sequence is 15 residues long. Germline values: CDR1 KGHSH, CDR2 LQKENI. The V end lost 0 bases, the J end lost 4 bases, and 10 bases lay between the germline ends. Full variable domain (rest looked up from reference TRBV18 and TRBJ1-5): NAGVMQNPRHLVRRRGQEARLRCSPMKGHSHVYWYRQLPEEGLKFMVYLQKENIIDESGMPKERFSAEFPKEGPSILRIQQVVRGDSAAYFCASSPPGDRNQPQHFGDGTRLSIL.

In DNA form, the CDR3 reads TGCGCCAGCAGCCAAGAGAAACTAGCGGGGAGAACCGGGGAGCTGTTTTTT. It is translated as CASSQEKLAGRTGELFF. The V call is TRBV4-3, the J call TRBJ2-2; 10 positions agree with TRBD2. The length of the CDR3 is 17 residues. CDR1 LGHNA and CDR2 YSLEER come from the germline V gene. With V trimmed by 0 bases and J by 5 bases, 6 bases remained unmatched.

The chain has TRBV28 and TRBJ2-7; D is ambiguous. The germline V and J ends were trimmed by 5 bases and 0 bases, with 17 bases remaining between them. Germline CDR1 is MDHEN and CDR2 is SYDVKM. The CDR3 sequence is 16 residues long. The CDR3 loop reads CASSQLWSPSSYEQYF. DNA of the CDR3: TGTGCCAGCAGTCAGCTTTGGAGTCCGAGCTCCTACGAGCAGTACTTC.

The V gene is TRBV19, the J gene TRBJ2-6; 9 bases match TRBD1. V lost 4 bases to trimming and J lost 3 bases; unmatched junction nucleotides: 4. The length of the CDR3 is 16 residues. CDR1 is LNHDA, CDR2 SQIVND, per germline (reference sequence). CDR3 loop: CASSRDRAVGANVLTF. Here the CDR3 DNA reads TGTGCCAGTAGTAGGGACAGGGCAGTTGGGGCCAACGTCCTGACTTTC.

The rearrangement links TRBV5-6 to TRBJ2-3; D is possibly TRBD2 (7 bases). The CDR3 contains 15 residues. The V and J ends lost 0 bases and 3 bases respectively, with 11 bases between them. Germline values: CDR1 SGHDT, CDR2 YYEEEE. CDR3 nucleotide sequence: TGTGCCAGCAGCTTGGAAGGGGGGGGGACAGATACGCAGTATTTT. As protein: CASSLEGGGTDTQYF.

The CDR3 nucleotides read TGTGCCAGCAGCAATGACAGGCGGCAAGAGACCCAGTACTTC. As protein: CASSNDRRQETQYF. V gene TRBV5-5 combines with J gene TRBJ2-5, with D possibly matching TRBD1 (6 bases). CDR1 SGHKS and CDR2 YYEKEE come from the germline V gene (reference sequence). Trimming pared 4 bases from V and 2 bases from J, leaving 12 bases between. CDR3 length: 14 residues.

This chain connects TRBV28 to TRBJ1-1, with TRBD1 as a possible D gene (5 bases). V lost 1 base to trimming and J lost 1 base, with 10 bases between them. The V gene's germline CDR1 is MDHEN and CDR2 SYDVKM. The CDR3 sequence is 15 residues long. The DNA of the CDR3 is TGTGCCAGCAGTTTATCAGGGTTGGAGAACACTGAAGCTTTCTTT. Translation: CASSLSGLENTEAFF.

This chain joins TRBV5-6 and TRBJ1-4, with 9 bases identical to TRBD1. Trimming removed 2 bases from V and 4 bases from J; junction bases left unmatched: 6. CDR3 length equals 16 residues. The germline gives CDR1 SGHDT, CDR2 YYEEEE. The CDR3 DNA is TGTGCCAGCAGCTTTGGATTGACAGGGGGTAATGAAAAACTGTTTTTT. This sequence encodes CASSFGLTGGNEKLFF.

V is TRBV5-1 and J is TRBJ1-6; TRBD1 agrees at 7 bases. Germline CDR1 is SGHRS and CDR2 is YFSETQ. The length of the CDR3 is 15 residues. Unmatched junction bases numbered 9, after V lost 4 bases and J lost 8 bases. CDR3 DNA sequence: TGCGCCAGCAGCGTAGGGACAGCCAAGTATTCACCCCTCCACTTT. Amino acid sequence: CASSVGTAKYSPLHF.

This clone was counted between two and nine times. At the DNA level, this CDR3 is encoded by other sequences in the same sample as well. The DNA for the CDR3 is TGCGCCAGCAGTTTCGGTGGAGATACGCAGTATTTT. Protein: CASSFGGDTQYF. The chain recombines TRBV5-1 with TRBJ2-3, with no clear D. V lost 5 bases and J lost 5, with 9 bases in between. CDR1 SGHRS and CDR2 YFSETQ come from the germline V gene. The CDR3 runs 12 residues.

V and J are TRBV6-2 or TRBV6-3 and TRBJ2-7; TRBD2 matches 7 bases. Germline CDR1 is MNHEY and CDR2 is SVGEGT. Trimming removed 0 bases from V and 6 bases from J; junction bases left unmatched: 5. This CDR3 is built from 14 residues. The CDR3 sequence is CASSYSTGGGEQYF. The CDR3 bases are TGTGCCAGCAGTTACTCGACGGGGGGAGGCGAGCAGTACTTC.

The chain uses TRBV6-5 and TRBJ1-5; 8 bases line up with TRBD1. Germline V gives CDR1 MNHEY, CDR2 SVGAGI. With 10 bases clipped from V and 2 bases from J, the junction kept 4 bases outside the gene matches. This CDR3 comprises 13 residues. The CDR3 coding sequence is TGTGCCACGACAGGGGTGGGCAATCAGCCCCAGCATTTT. Encoded protein: CATTGVGNQPQHF.

CDR3 sequence: CAIGAGVDQPQHF. The DNA for the CDR3 is TGTGCCATCGGCGCGGGAGTGGATCAGCCCCAGCATTTT. This chain links TRBV10-3 with TRBJ1-5; D remains ambiguous. Trimming pared 8 bases from V and 5 bases from J, leaving 13 bases between. The CDR3 is 13 residues long. From germline, CDR1 is ENHRY and CDR2 SYGVKD.

The J gene is TRBJ1-2, the V gene TRBV5-1; the match to TRBD1 covers 9 bases. Per germline, CDR1 SGHRS and CDR2 YFSETQ. The V gene end was trimmed by 3 bases and the J gene end by 6 bases; junction bases not matched to a gene: 3. The CDR3 contains 13 residues. Here the CDR3 reads CASSSRTGDGYTF. CDR3 bases: TGCGCCAGCAGCTCTAGGACAGGGGATGGCTACACCTTC.

This clone was picked up one time. The chain has TRBV24-1 and TRBJ2-7, with TRBD1 matching over 7 bases. Germline CDR1 and CDR2: KGHDR and SFDVKD. V shed 9 bases and J 0 bases; nucleotides not matched to a gene: 7. This CDR3 is built from 14 residues. The CDR3 nucleotides read TGTGCCACCCTCGGTACAGGGGCCTCCTACGAGCAGTACTTC. This translates into CATLGTGASYEQYF.

The CDR3 coding sequence is TGTGCCAGTAGTCGAACAGAGGGGGCGCCGGGTGAGCAGTTCTTC. Protein product: CASSRTEGAPGEQFF. V usage is TRBV19 and J usage is TRBJ2-1; 7 bases align to TRBD1. V lost 5 bases and J lost 9; bases outside the gene matches: 13. The CDR3 has 15 amino acids. CDR1 and CDR2 from the germline V gene are LNHDA and SQIVND (reference sequence). The variable domain in full, completed from reference TRBV19 and TRBJ2-1, reads DGGITQSPKYLFRKEGQNVTLSCEQNLNHDAMYWYRQDPGQGLRLIYYSQIVNDFQKGDIAEGYSVSREKKESFPLTVTSAQKNPTAFYLCASSRTEGAPGEQFFGPGTRLTVL.

The CDR3 protein is CASSRDRAPSYEQYF. As DNA, the CDR3 is TGTGCCAGCAGTCGGGACAGGGCCCCTTCCTACGAGCAGTACTTC. The rearrangement links TRBV2 to TRBJ2-7, with 9 positions matching TRBD1. Germline V gene sequence: CDR1 SNHLY, CDR2 FYNNEI. V trimming: 5 bases; J trimming: 1 base; junction bases outside the gene matches: 6. The CDR3 contains 15 residues.

The CDR3 reads CASSIVVSYGYTF. As DNA, the CDR3 is TGTGCCAGTAGTATAGTCGTTTCCTATGGCTACACCTTC. The V gene is TRBV19, the J gene TRBJ1-2; D call uncertain. This CDR3 comprises 13 residues. Germline V CDR1 and CDR2: LNHDA, SQIVND (reference sequence). Trimming took 1 base from V and 4 from J, leaving 7 bases between them.

This chain joins TRBV28 and TRBJ1-6; D possibly corresponds to TRBD1 (6 bases). V shed 5 bases and J shed 0 bases, with 11 bases lying between them. The CDR3 is made up of 16 amino acids. The germline V gene has CDR1 MDHEN and CDR2 SYDVKM. The CDR3 nucleotides are TGTGCCAGCAGTCCTAGGGGGGGCTCCTATAATTCACCCCTCCACTTT. This codes for CASSPRGGSYNSPLHF.

The chain employs TRBV5-1 and TRBJ2-2; D is ambiguous. This CDR3 has 15 amino acids. The V and J ends lost 3 bases and 0 bases respectively, with 9 bases between them. Germline V gene lookup returns CDR1 SGHRS and CDR2 YFSETQ. Written as DNA, the CDR3 is TGCGCCAGCAGCTCCGGGTCTGCGAACACCGGGGAGCTGTTTTTT. Protein sequence: CASSSGSANTGELFF.

This clone appeared once. The chain uses TRBV24-1 and TRBJ2-5, with D maybe TRBD2 (5 bases). CDR1 and CDR2 from the germline V gene are KGHDR and SFDVKD. CDR3 length equals 14 residues. Between the trimmed V and J ends, which lost 4 bases and 9 bases, there was a span of 17 bases. This CDR3 is CATSEPGLFRPQYF. The CDR3 DNA follows: TGTGCCACCAGTGAGCCTGGACTTTTTCGGCCCCAGTACTTC.

This chain uses TRBV3-1 (or the pseudogene TRBV3-2) with TRBJ2-5; 8 bases align to TRBD2. CDR1 LGHDT and CDR2 YNNKEL come from the germline V gene (reference sequence). Trimming at V came to 4 bases and at J to 5 bases, leaving 12 bases not matched to a gene. The CDR3 has 16 residues. The CDR3 loop reads CASSPVSGGAGETQYF. CDR3 in DNA: TGTGCCAGCAGCCCAGTGTCGGGGGGGGCCGGGGAGACCCAGTACTTC.

The J gene is TRBJ1-1, the V gene TRBV21-1; the table's D call TRBD1 went unverified against the DNA. TRBV21-1 constitutes a pseudogene. CDR3 length: 11 residues. CDR3 sequence (DNA): TGTGCCAGCATTCAGAACACTGAAGCTTTCTTT. The encoded protein is CASIQNTEAFF.

This clone showed up many times. This sequence joins TRBV27 and TRBJ2-1; TRBD2 agrees at 8 bases. This CDR3 is built from 14 residues. V shed 2 bases, J shed 12 bases, and the junction held 9 bases outside the gene matches. Germline CDR1 is MNHEY and CDR2 is SMNVEV (reference sequence). CDR3 sequence: CASSLRRGAPGQFF. The CDR3 coding sequence is TGTGCCAGCAGTTTACGGCGGGGGGCCCCTGGGCAGTTCTTC.

CDR3 DNA: TGTGCCAGCAGGGACGGAACCGGGGAGCAGCCCCAGCATTTT. Translation gives CASRDGTGEQPQHF. The rearrangement uses TRBV7-9 and TRBJ1-5, with D hard to call. This CDR3 has 14 residues. V lost 6 bases and J 7 bases, leaving 16 bases between the germline ends. Germline-derived CDR1 and CDR2 are SEHNR and FQNEAQ (reference sequence).

The chain combines TRBV6-6 with TRBJ1-1, with D possibly matching TRBD1 (6 bases). V was cut by 0 bases and J by 5 bases, with 16 bases left in between. The CDR3 covers 16 residues. Germline-derived CDR1 and CDR2 are MNHNY and SVGAGI (reference sequence). The CDR3 DNA reads as TGTGCCAGCAGTTACTCAATCGAAGGGGGTAGGACTGAAGCTTTCTTT. Its translation: CASSYSIEGGRTEAFF.

The chain joins TRBV5-5 to TRBJ2-5; 7 bases are a match to TRBD2. This CDR3 region has 18 residues. The germline CDR1 and CDR2 sequences are SGHKS and YYEKEE (reference sequence). Germline trimming cut 1 base from V and 4 bases from J; bases unmatched to any gene: 16. In nucleotides, the CDR3 is TGTGCCAGCAGCTTGTCTACCTCGGGGGGACCCTTCAGAGAGACCCAGTACTTC. Translated, it gives CASSLSTSGGPFRETQYF.

This sequence joins TRBV3-1 (or the pseudogene TRBV3-2) and TRBJ1-4; 8 bases align to TRBD1. The CDR3 consists of 15 residues. Losses at the gene ends were 1 base for V and 4 bases for J; bases not matched to a gene: 2. Germline V lookup: CDR1 LGHDT, CDR2 YNNKEL (reference sequence). The CDR3 DNA is TGTGCCAGCAGCCAAGGGACAGGGAATAATGAAAAACTGTTTTTT. It specifies CASSQGTGNNEKLFF.